This TCR beta chain was observed in a study of CD8+CD57+ T cells in acquired aplastic anemia. Study overall: When averaged, DNA from sorted CD4+ and CD8+ cells came to approximately 3 ug.

CDR3 size: 16 residues. CDR1 ENHRY and CDR2 SYGVKD come from the germline V gene. Germline trimming cut 3 bases from V and 7 bases from J; bases unmatched to any gene: 10. Study results and caveats: Statistical testing detected no significant gap in CD8+ Simpson's diversity between patients and controls. There were over 25 CD8+ CDR3 sequences that occurred in both patients and controls.

TCR beta VDJ and CDR3 profiles were obtained from a genomic DNA template. One entry per CDR3 protein, called by TCRdb with MiXCR from the reads. The sample lists 350,000 to 450,000 distinct CDR3 sequences; about 70% were seen once. Regarding this clonotype: Its specificity is not known.

Sequenced: sorted CD4+, CD8+, or CD8+CD57+ T cells (not recorded which) from PBMCs. The source of this sequence is a human donor in good health, serving as a control. V and J are TRBV10-3 and TRBJ2-1, with 9 bases matching TRBD2. The CDR3 is CAISDATSGLRNEQFF. The CDR3 nucleotides read TGTGCCATCAGTGACGCGACTAGCGGTCTAAGGAATGAGCAGTTCTTC.